A single sample is the source of the 25 T cell receptor beta chains below, sequenced in a study of blood T cell repertoires in COVID-19. Measured with immunoSEQ multiplex PCR; TCRdb has only the in-frame clones, and not every one. Counted here are under 350,000 clones, approximately 85% occurring once; the ten biggest clones make up more than 6%. Sequencing was performed on peripheral blood. These TCRs come from a human donor in a cohort sampled during active COVID-19.

To note about this clone: This CDR3 is also generated by other DNA sequences in the sample. This sequence joins TRBV6-5 and TRBJ1-5, with 8 bases lining up with TRBD1. Germline CDR1 MNHEY, CDR2 SVGAGI. The CDR3 is 14 residues long. The trim removed 5 bases at V and 4 bases at J, leaving 4 bases unmatched. CDR3 bases: TGTGCCAGCAGTACCCGACAGGGGAATCAGCCCCAGCATTTT. Protein product: CASSTRQGNQPQHF.

This chain joins TRBV18 and TRBJ1-4; maybe TRBD1 (5 bases). CDR1 is KGHSH and CDR2 is LQKENI in the germline V gene. The V end was cut by 3 bases, the J end by 8 bases, with 13 bases between. This CDR3 region has 14 residues. The CDR3 DNA reads TGTGCCAGCTCACCTTCCCAGGGAGGGGAAAAACTGTTTTTT. It translates to CASSPSQGGEKLFF.

The rearrangement links TRBV9 to TRBJ1-2; D gene uncertain. The germline CDR1 and CDR2 sequences are SGDLS and YYNGEE. V lost 1 base and J 0 bases, leaving 10 bases between the germline ends. This CDR3 spans 15 amino acids. The CDR3: CASSVSGLSNYGYTF. DNA for the CDR3: TGTGCCAGCAGCGTATCTGGGCTGTCTAACTATGGCTACACCTTC.

The chain links TRBV7-3 to TRBJ1-6; the match to TRBD1 covers 8 bases. V lost 1 base and J lost 9; bases outside the gene matches: 5. The CDR3 is made up of 15 amino acids. From germline, CDR1 is SGHTA and CDR2 FQGTGA. The CDR3 coding sequence is TGTGCCAGCAGCTTAAGCGGACAGGGAAGTTCACCCCTCCACTTT. Protein product: CASSLSGQGSSPLHF.

This chain links TRBV4-1 with TRBJ2-6; D remains unclear. This CDR3 spans 13 amino acids. Germline values: CDR1 MGHRA, CDR2 YSYEKL. Trimming took off 1 base at V and 7 bases at J, with 5 bases between the two ends. This chain's CDR3 is CASSQGRANVLTF. The CDR3 bases are TGCGCCAGCAGCCAAGGTCGTGCCAACGTCCTGACTTTC.

The chain joins TRBV29-1 to TRBJ2-7, with TRBD1 as a possible D gene (5 bases). Germline values: CDR1 SQVTM, CDR2 ANQGSEA. This CDR3 is 14 amino acids long. V gave up 1 base and J gave up 0 bases, with 10 bases separating them. CDR3 coding DNA: TGCAGCGTTGAAGGAATAGACAGCTCCTACGAGCAGTACTTC. It yields the protein CSVEGIDSSYEQYF.

The chain employs TRBV13 and TRBJ1-1, with TRBD1 matching over 8 bases. From germline, CDR1 is PRHDT and CDR2 FYEKMQ (reference sequence). With 10 bases clipped from V and 2 bases from J, the junction kept 12 bases outside the gene matches. The CDR3 length is 15 residues. The CDR3, as DNA: TGTGCCACCTCGATACAGGGGGAAGGTAACACTGAAGCTTTCTTT. Translation gives CATSIQGEGNTEAFF.

CDR3 loop: CASSLFSRQGAKGLGTEAFF. CDR3 coding DNA: TGTGCCAGCAGCTTATTTAGTCGGCAGGGGGCGAAAGGGTTGGGCACTGAAGCTTTCTTT. V gene TRBV7-8 combines with J gene TRBJ1-1, with 8 bases lining up with TRBD1. V lost 2 bases to trimming and J lost 4 bases; unmatched junction nucleotides: 21. The CDR3 runs to 20 residues. Germline V gene sequence: CDR1 SGHVS, CDR2 FQNEAQ.

The table lists this clone with a few counts. The chain joins TRBV5-1 to TRBJ1-6, with D possibly being TRBD1 (5 bases). V was clipped by 0 bases and J by 6 bases, with 10 bases between them. Germline CDR1 is SGHRS and CDR2 is YFSETQ. This CDR3 has 15 residues. Written as DNA, the CDR3 is TGCGCCAGCAGCTTGGGGGGGGACGGTAATTCACCCCTCCACTTT. Encoded protein: CASSLGGDGNSPLHF.

This clone appeared a single time. DNA of the CDR3: TGTGCCAGCAGCTTCTTAGGCAGGGTAGGGGATACGCAGTATTTT. Translating gives CASSFLGRVGDTQYF. The chain couples TRBV7-3 to TRBJ2-3; possibly TRBD1 for D (5 bases). The CDR3 contains 15 residues. The germline V and J ends were trimmed by 3 bases and 6 bases, with 16 bases remaining between them. The germline gives CDR1 SGHTA, CDR2 FQGTGA. The entire variable domain, with the rest obtained from reference TRBV7-3 and TRBJ2-3, is as follows: GAGVSQTPSNKVTEKGKYVELRCDPISGHTALYWYRQSLGQGPEFLIYFQGTGAADDSGLPNDRFFAVRPEGSVSTLKIQRTERGDSAVYLCASSFLGRVGDTQYFGPGTRLTVL.

In its sample, this clone was seen once. The chain employs TRBV14 and TRBJ2-7; TRBD2 matches 10 bases. Germline V gene lookup returns CDR1 SGHDN and CDR2 FVKESK. The CDR3 extends over 15 amino acids. Germline trimming cut 6 bases from V and 0 bases from J; bases unmatched to any gene: 5. The CDR3 nucleotides read TGTGCCAGCAGTCATCTAGCGGGGGCCTCCTACGAGCAGTACTTC. This encodes CASSHLAGASYEQYF.

This chain uses TRBV4-1 with TRBJ1-2; D remains unclear. Germline V gives CDR1 MGHRA, CDR2 YSYEKL. This CDR3 spans 14 amino acids. The germline V and J ends were trimmed by 1 base and 2 bases, with 8 bases remaining between them. The DNA for the CDR3 is TGCGCCAGCAGCCAAGTTCCGAGAAACTATGGCTACACCTTC. Translating it yields CASSQVPRNYGYTF.

This clone was seen at least ten times. The chain links TRBV24-1 to TRBJ2-1; 7 bases are a match to TRBD1. V lost 6 bases to trimming and J lost 7 bases; unmatched junction nucleotides: 8. Germline V gene lookup returns CDR1 KGHDR and CDR2 SFDVKD. The CDR3 totals 14 residues. The CDR3 DNA reads TGTGCCACCAGTACGATAGGGACAGAGAATGAGCAGTTCTTC. It is translated as CATSTIGTENEQFF.

The chain joins TRBV12-3 or TRBV12-4 to TRBJ2-5; the D gene is possibly TRBD1 (6 bases). CDR3 length: 12 amino acids. V gave up 8 bases and J gave up 0 bases, with 7 bases separating them. The CDR3: CASRTDQETQYF. The CDR3 DNA reads TGTGCCAGCCGGACAGACCAAGAGACCCAGTACTTC.

The V gene is TRBV7-2, the J gene TRBJ2-7; D not certain. CDR3 length: 15 amino acids. Trimming shortened V by 1 base and J by 4 bases, and 14 bases separated the two germline ends. Looked up from germline, CDR1 is SGHTA and CDR2 is FQGNSA. The CDR3 DNA sequence: TGTGCCAGCAGCTTAGACACAACCCTCCCGTACGAGCAGTACTTC. As protein: CASSLDTTLPYEQYF.

J is TRBJ1-4 and V is TRBV11-2; perhaps TRBD1 as D (5 bases). This CDR3 is 14 amino acids long. V lost 3 bases and J lost 7, with 12 bases in between. Germline CDR1 SGHAT, CDR2 FQNNGV. Here the CDR3 reads CASSFSGGGEKLFF. The CDR3, as DNA: TGTGCCAGCAGCTTTTCGGGGGGAGGTGAAAAACTGTTTTTT.

The table lists this clone with a count of one. The CDR3: CASSESRDRAWTF. The DNA for the CDR3 is TGCGCCAGCAGTGAATCTCGGGACAGGGCATGGACCTTC. The chain carries TRBV10-1 and TRBJ1-2, with TRBD1 identical over 9 bases. This CDR3 is 13 amino acids long. The trim removed 3 bases at V and 14 bases at J, leaving 10 bases unmatched. Germline CDR1 reads WNHNN; CDR2 reads SYGVQD (reference sequence).

This sequence joins TRBV4-2 and TRBJ1-1; 9 bases agree with TRBD1. The germline gives CDR1 LGHNA, CDR2 YNFKEQ. CDR3 length equals 14 residues. V lost 0 bases and J lost 7; bases outside the gene matches: 3. The chain's CDR3 is CASSQEGQGFEAFF. The CDR3, as DNA: TGTGCCAGCAGCCAAGAAGGACAGGGGTTTGAAGCTTTCTTT.

V usage is TRBV27 and J usage is TRBJ2-7, with 8 bases lining up with TRBD1. The CDR3 has 14 residues. Germline assignment: CDR1 MNHEY and CDR2 SMNVEV (reference sequence). J lost 5 bases, V lost 6 bases, and 9 bases had no gene match. Written as DNA, the CDR3 is TGTGCCAGCAGCCCGACAGGGGCCAGGCACGAGCAGTACTTC. Translated, it gives CASSPTGARHEQYF.

CDR3: CASSRQRVYTF. CDR3 in DNA: TGTGCCAGCAGCCGACAGCGCGTCTACACCTTC. This chain joins TRBV5-4 and TRBJ1-2; possibly TRBD1 for D (5 bases). Trimming stripped 4 bases from V and 10 bases from J, with 11 bases between. CDR1 and CDR2 from the germline V gene are SGHNT and YYREEE (reference sequence). CDR3 length equals 11 residues.

The V gene is TRBV27, the J gene TRBJ2-2; D is perhaps TRBD1 (6 bases). CDR1 MNHEY and CDR2 SMNVEV come from the germline V gene (reference sequence). Trimming pared 8 bases from V and 3 bases from J, leaving 19 bases between. This CDR3 is built from 16 residues. Written as DNA, the CDR3 is TGTGCCAGCCAATGGCTGGCAGGGGTTTACACCGGGGAGCTGTTTTTT. This gives the protein CASQWLAGVYTGELFF.

The chain uses TRBV7-9 and TRBJ2-2; D is perhaps TRBD2 (6 bases). V lost 4 bases and J 1 base, leaving 13 bases between the germline ends. Germline loops: CDR1 SEHNR, CDR2 FQNEAQ (reference sequence). The CDR3 has 16 amino acids. Here the CDR3 reads CASSSRGTENTGELFF. The CDR3 DNA reads TGTGCCAGCAGCTCACGGGGGACGGAGAACACCGGGGAGCTGTTTTTT.

This chain uses TRBV2 with TRBJ2-2; the match to TRBD2 covers 7 bases. CDR1 is SNHLY and CDR2 is FYNNEI in the germline V gene. The V segment lost 8 bases and the J segment 4 bases; nucleotides outside the gene matches: 7. This CDR3 has 14 residues. The CDR3: CASYGGETTGELFF. In DNA form, the CDR3 reads TGTGCCAGCTATGGGGGGGAGACCACCGGGGAGCTGTTTTTT.

The rearrangement links TRBV12-3 or TRBV12-4 to TRBJ2-7; D gene unclear. The CDR3 consists of 13 residues. Trimming took 3 bases from V and 1 from J, leaving 7 bases between them. The DNA of the CDR3 is TGTGCCAGCAGTTTTACCAGGTCCTACGAGCAGTACTTC. The encoded protein is CASSFTRSYEQYF.

This chain uses TRBV5-6 with TRBJ1-3; D not certain. The CDR3 is made up of 15 amino acids. V was shortened by 4 bases and J by 9 bases, with 20 bases between the two germline ends. CDR1 is SGHDT, CDR2 YYEEEE, per germline. CDR3 residues: CASSIQTRQVGTIYF. The CDR3 DNA follows: TGTGCCAGCAGCATACAGACCCGCCAGGTGGGCACCATATATTTT.